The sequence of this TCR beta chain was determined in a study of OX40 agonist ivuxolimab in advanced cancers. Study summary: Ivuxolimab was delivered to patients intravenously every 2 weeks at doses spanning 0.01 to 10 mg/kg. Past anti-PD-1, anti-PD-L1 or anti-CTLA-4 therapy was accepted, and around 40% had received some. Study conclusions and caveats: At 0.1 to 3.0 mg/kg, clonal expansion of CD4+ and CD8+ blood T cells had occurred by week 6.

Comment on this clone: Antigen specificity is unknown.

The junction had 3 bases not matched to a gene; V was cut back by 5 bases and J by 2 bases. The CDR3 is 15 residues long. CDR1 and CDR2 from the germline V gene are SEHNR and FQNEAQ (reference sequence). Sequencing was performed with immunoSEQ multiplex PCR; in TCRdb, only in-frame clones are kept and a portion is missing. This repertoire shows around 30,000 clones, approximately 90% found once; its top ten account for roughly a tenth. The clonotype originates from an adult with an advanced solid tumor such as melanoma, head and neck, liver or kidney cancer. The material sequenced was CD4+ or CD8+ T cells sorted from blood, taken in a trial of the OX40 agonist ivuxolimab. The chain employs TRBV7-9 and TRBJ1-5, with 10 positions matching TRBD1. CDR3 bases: TGTGCCAGCAGCCCGACAGGGGGCGGCAATCAGCCCCAGCATTTT. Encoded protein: CASSPTGGGNQPQHF.